This T cell receptor beta chain was profiled in a study of OX40 agonist ivuxolimab in advanced cancers. Findings of the study overall: Averaging showed that CD8+ T cells had more expanded clones than CD4+ did.

Germline values: CDR1 SGDLS, CDR2 YYNGEE. The J segment lost 1 base and the V segment lost 3 bases, leaving 9 bases of the junction unmatched. The CDR3 is 19 residues long. Turning to this clone: Its antigen is undetermined.

TCRdb's copy holds only in-frame clones and misses some; the assay was immunoSEQ multiplex PCR. The table has tens of thousands of clones, around 84% seen once. The clonotype originates from an adult with an advanced solid tumor such as melanoma, head and neck, liver or kidney cancer. The sample here was CD4+ or CD8+ T cells sorted from blood, taken in a trial of the OX40 agonist ivuxolimab. This chain joins TRBV9 and TRBJ2-3; 15 nucleotides line up with TRBD2. CDR3 nucleotide sequence: TGTGCCAGCAGCGCTTCCCCGGGACTAGCGGGGGGACGCACAGATACGCAGTATTTT. This codes for CASSASPGLAGGRTDTQYF.